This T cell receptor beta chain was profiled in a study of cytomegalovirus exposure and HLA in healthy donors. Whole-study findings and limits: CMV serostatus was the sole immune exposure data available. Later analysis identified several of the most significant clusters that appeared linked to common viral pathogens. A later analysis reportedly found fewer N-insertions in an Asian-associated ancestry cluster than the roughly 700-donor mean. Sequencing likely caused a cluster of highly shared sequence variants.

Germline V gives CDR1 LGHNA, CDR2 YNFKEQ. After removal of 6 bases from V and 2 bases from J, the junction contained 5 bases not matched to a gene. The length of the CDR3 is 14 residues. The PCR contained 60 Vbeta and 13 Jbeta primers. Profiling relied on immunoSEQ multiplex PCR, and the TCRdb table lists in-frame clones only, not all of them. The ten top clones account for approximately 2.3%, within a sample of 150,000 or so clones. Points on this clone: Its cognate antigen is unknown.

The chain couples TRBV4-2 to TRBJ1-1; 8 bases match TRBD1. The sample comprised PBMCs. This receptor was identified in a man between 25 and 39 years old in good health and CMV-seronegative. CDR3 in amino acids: CASSRRGLNTEAFF. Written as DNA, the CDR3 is TGTGCCAGCAGTCGCAGGGGGCTCAACACTGAAGCTTTCTTT.